This entry is about one T cell receptor (beta chain). V was trimmed by 6 bases and J by 0 bases, leaving 11 bases between them. This CDR3 has 14 amino acids. The germline gives CDR1 SGHTA, CDR2 FQGTGA. The sample comes from a study of T cell responses to AZD1222 COVID-19 vaccine. Study background: Some second doses came at about 4 weeks and others at about 12 weeks; these were pooled.

Clones were sequenced by immunoSEQ multiplex PCR, and TCRdb holds only the in-frame ones, with some missing. The sample consists of tens of thousands of clones, about 90% of them appearing once. The chain carries TRBV7-3 and TRBJ1-2; D is undetermined. Source: peripheral blood, taken on day 0 of AZD1222 vaccination. This TCR was sampled from an adult in good health. CDR3 sequence: CASSLGPSNYGYTF. The CDR3, as DNA: TGTGCCAGCAGTTTAGGACCTTCTAACTATGGCTACACCTTC.